These 24 T cell receptor beta chains came from one sample sequenced in a study of T-cell reconstitution after alpha-beta-depleted transplantation in children. A TCRbeta library incorporating unique molecular identifiers was prepared. MiXCR was run by TCRdb on the PCR reads, yielding one entry per CDR3 protein. Among fewer than 250,000 distinct CDR3 sequences listed, about 15% were seen once. Sample: PBMCs, mostly from graft donor cells, taken 360 days after TCRalphabeta/CD19-depleted stem cell transplant. These receptors came from a male patient aged 2 to 10 who had a stem cell transplant for acute lymphoblastic leukemia, so the T cells may come from the graft donor.

The V call is TRBV7-8, the J call TRBJ2-2, with D perhaps TRBD2 (6 bases). Trimming took 6 bases from V and 6 from J, leaving 17 bases between them. Germline CDR1 SGHVS, CDR2 FQNEAQ. The CDR3 totals 15 residues. The CDR3 nucleotides read TGTGCCAGCAGATCGGGACTCTCCGAGTCCGGGGAGCTGTTTTTT. Its translation: CASRSGLSESGELFF.

This chain uses TRBV11-2 with TRBJ2-5; TRBD1 is a possible D gene (6 bases). Looked up from germline, CDR1 is SGHAT and CDR2 is FQNNGV. The CDR3 loop spans 13 amino acids. V dropped 1 base and J dropped 6 bases, with 9 bases sitting between them. CDR3 bases: TGTGCCAGCAGCTTAGTGGGGGCGCAGACCCAGTACTTC. It specifies CASSLVGAQTQYF.

This clonotype has a handful of counts. This chain connects TRBV12-3 or TRBV12-4 to TRBJ2-3; the D is unclear. This CDR3 has 16 residues. V lost 1 base, J lost 2 bases, and 13 bases lay in between. CDR3 region: CASSLGLSVTTDTQYF. The CDR3 nucleotides are TGTGCCAGCAGTTTAGGCCTCTCGGTCACCACAGATACGCAGTATTTT.

The chain recombines TRBV30 with TRBJ2-6; D gene ambiguous. Trimming stripped 0 bases from V and 3 bases from J, with 3 bases between. The CDR3 is made up of 13 amino acids. Germline lookup yields CDR1 GTSNPN and CDR2 SVGIG (reference sequence). The CDR3 reads CAWSVGGANVLTF. In DNA form, the CDR3 reads TGTGCCTGGAGTGTGGGTGGGGCCAACGTCCTGACTTTC.

In its sample, this clonotype was seen a few times. The chain is built from TRBV5-1 and TRBJ1-2; D unresolved. This CDR3 has 13 residues. V dropped 1 base and J dropped 8 bases, with 12 bases sitting between them. CDR1 is SGHRS and CDR2 is YFSETQ in the germline V gene. The CDR3 DNA reads TGCGCCAGCAGCTTGTCACCCCTCTGGGGCTACACCTTC. Translation gives CASSLSPLWGYTF. Full variable domain (missing parts from reference TRBV5-1 and TRBJ1-2): KAGVTQTPRYLIKTRGQQVTLSCSPISGHRSVSWYQQTPGQGLQFLFEYFSETQRNKGNFPGRFSGRQFSNSRSEMNVSTLELGDSALYLCASSLSPLWGYTFGSGTRLTVV.

The chain couples TRBV10-3 to TRBJ1-2; 8 positions agree with TRBD1. CDR1 ENHRY and CDR2 SYGVKD come from the germline V gene. This CDR3 comprises 16 residues. Trimming removed 6 bases from V and 3 bases from J; junction bases left unmatched: 12. CDR3 sequence (DNA): TGTGCCATCAGGCCGGGACAGGACCGACTTGACTATGGCTACACCTTC. This translates into CAIRPGQDRLDYGYTF.

This clonotype occurred a few times. The gene calls are TRBV7-2 and TRBJ2-7, with TRBD1 matching over 10 bases. The germline gives CDR1 SGHTA, CDR2 FQGNSA. Trimming cost V 6 bases and J 4 bases; bases outside gene matches: 6. CDR3 size: 14 residues. The CDR3 reads CASRPGTGEYEQYF. CDR3 bases: TGTGCCAGCAGACCGGGGACAGGGGAATACGAGCAGTACTTC.

This clonotype was observed a handful of times. The chain recombines TRBV12-3 or TRBV12-4 with TRBJ1-4; D is unclear. CDR3 length: 14 residues. V lost 2 bases to trimming and J lost 8 bases, with 12 bases between them. CDR3 in DNA: TGTGCCAGCAGTTTAAGGGCAGGCGGCGAAAAACTGTTTTTT. It specifies CASSLRAGGEKLFF.

This sequence joins TRBV12-5 and TRBJ2-3; TRBD1 matches 10 bases. V lost 2 bases to trimming and J lost 4 bases; unmatched junction nucleotides: 12. Germline assignment: CDR1 LGHNT and CDR2 FRNRAP. This CDR3 region has 18 residues. The CDR3 reads CASGLILGGTGVSDTQYF. DNA of the CDR3: TGTGCTAGTGGTTTGATACTAGGTGGGACAGGGGTCTCAGATACGCAGTATTTT.

This clonotype was detected only a few times. The chain joins TRBV30 to TRBJ2-7, with D hard to call. Germline V gene lookup returns CDR1 GTSNPN and CDR2 SVGIG (reference sequence). Trimming cost V 3 bases and J 6 bases, with 9 bases left between them. This CDR3 contains 11 residues. CDR3 coding DNA: TGTGCCTGGAGCGACCCTGCCGAGCAGTACTTC. Its translation: CAWSDPAEQYF. The complete variable domain, with remaining parts taken from reference TRBV30 and TRBJ2-7, reads SQTIHQWPATLVQPVGSPLSLECTVEGTSNPNLYWYRQAAGRGLQLLFYSVGIGQISSEVPQNLSASRPQDRQFILSSKKLLLSDSGFYLCAWSDPAEQYFGPGTRLTVT.

The chain links TRBV7-9 to TRBJ2-3; perhaps TRBD1 as D (6 bases). The germline CDR1 and CDR2 sequences are SEHNR and FQNEAQ (reference sequence). Trimming cost V 5 bases and J 9 bases, with 12 bases left between them. This CDR3 is 12 amino acids long. CDR3 bases: TGTGCCAGCAGCGGCCCGACAGGCACGCAGTATTTT. Its translation is CASSGPTGTQYF.

The chain employs TRBV5-5 and TRBJ1-2; 12 bases are shared with TRBD1. CDR3 length: 17 residues. V was clipped by 0 bases and J by 5 bases; unmatched bases: 8. CDR1 is SGHKS, CDR2 YYEKEE, per germline (reference sequence). The CDR3 DNA reads TGTGCCAGCAGCTTGGGACCGGGACAGGGGGCCTGTTATGGCTACACCTTC. Its protein is CASSLGPGQGACYGYTF.

The chain links TRBV15 to TRBJ2-7; 8 bases are shared with TRBD1. This CDR3 is 14 amino acids long. Germline trimming cut 4 bases from V and 4 bases from J; bases unmatched to any gene: 6. Germline V CDR1 and CDR2: LNHNV, YYDKDF (reference sequence). For the CDR3, the DNA is TGTGCCACCAGCACCAGACAGGGGCCGTACGAGCAGTACTTC. This translates into CATSTRQGPYEQYF. Variable domain in full (rest from reference TRBV15 and TRBJ2-7): DAMVIQNPRYQVTQFGKPVTLSCSQTLNHNVMYWYQQKSSQAPKLLFHYYDKDFNNEADTPDNFQSRRPNTSFCFLDIRSPGLGDTAMYLCATSTRQGPYEQYFGPGTRLTVT.

This clonotype has a handful of counts. The chain couples TRBV6-5 to TRBJ2-7, with TRBD1 matching 7 bases. V lost 4 bases, J lost 2 bases, and 5 bases stayed unmatched. Germline V lookup: CDR1 MNHEY, CDR2 SVGAGI. The CDR3 extends over 14 amino acids. CDR3 DNA: TGTGCCAGCAGTTGTCCGACAGGGACCTACGAGCAGTACTTC. Encoded protein: CASSCPTGTYEQYF.

V usage is TRBV12-3 or TRBV12-4 and J usage is TRBJ2-3, with D uncertain. V was trimmed by 5 bases and J by 2 bases, leaving 17 bases between them. The CDR3 loop spans 16 amino acids. The CDR3 sequence: CASSTNVGTDTDTQYF. The CDR3 DNA reads TGTGCCAGCAGTACTAACGTTGGTACAGACACAGATACGCAGTATTTT.

The chain recombines TRBV7-2 with TRBJ2-3, with TRBD2 matching over 9 bases. There are 15 residues in the CDR3. Per germline, CDR1 SGHTA and CDR2 FQGNSA. Trimming at V came to 1 base and at J to 3 bases, leaving 2 bases not matched to a gene. The DNA of the CDR3 is TGTGCCAGCAGCTTAGGGGCGGGGGGGACAGATACGCAGTATTTT. Protein sequence: CASSLGAGGTDTQYF.

The chain uses TRBV11-1 and TRBJ2-2, with 8 bases fitting TRBD2. CDR3 size: 14 residues. Germline V gives CDR1 SGHAT, CDR2 FQDESV (reference sequence). The junction had 9 bases not matched to a gene; V was cut back by 10 bases and J by 5 bases. CDR3 amino acids: CAIGGGHPTGELFF. The CDR3 DNA follows: TGTGCCATCGGCGGGGGGCACCCTACCGGGGAGCTGTTTTTT.

V usage is TRBV30 and J usage is TRBJ2-1; TRBD2 might be the D (6 bases). The CDR3 consists of 14 residues. Germline-derived CDR1 and CDR2 are GTSNPN and SVGIG (reference sequence). V was trimmed by 0 bases and J by 9 bases, leaving 15 bases between them. In DNA form, the CDR3 reads TGTGCCTGGAGTGTGGGGGGTCTCGTTAGTGAGCAGTTCTTC. Residues: CAWSVGGLVSEQFF.

CDR3 nucleotide sequence: TGCAGCGCCGAGTCAGGGGCCTACGAGCAGTACTTC. This sequence encodes CSAESGAYEQYF. The chain uses TRBV29-1 and TRBJ2-7, with D tentatively TRBD1 (6 bases). The CDR3 extends over 12 amino acids. V lost 7 bases and J 2 bases, leaving 12 bases between the germline ends. CDR1 SQVTM and CDR2 ANQGSEA come from the germline V gene.

This clonotype showed up many times. The chain uses TRBV20-1 and TRBJ2-4, with 8 positions matching TRBD2. CDR3 size: 16 residues. CDR1 and CDR2 (germline): DFQATT, SNEGSKA (reference sequence). Germline trimming cut 6 bases from V and 1 base from J; bases unmatched to any gene: 11. CDR3 residues: CSADGRAGDAKNIQYF. CDR3 bases: TGCAGTGCGGATGGAAGAGCGGGGGACGCCAAAAACATTCAGTACTTC.

This chain uses TRBV11-2 with TRBJ2-3; TRBD2 is a possible D gene (6 bases). The CDR3 is 17 amino acids. The V end was cut by 7 bases, the J end by 2 bases, with 22 bases between. The germline V gene encodes CDR1 SGHAT and CDR2 FQNNGV. CDR3 sequence reads: CASTNGTFPFTTDTQYF. As DNA, the CDR3 is TGTGCCAGCACCAATGGGACTTTCCCCTTCACCACAGATACGCAGTATTTT.

The table lists this clonotype with a few counts. The rearrangement joins TRBV27 to TRBJ1-5; D is undetermined. Deletions cut 3 bases from V and 1 base from J, with 4 bases between. This CDR3 is built from 13 residues. Germline CDR1 MNHEY, CDR2 SMNVEV (reference sequence). This chain's CDR3 is CASSFASNQPQHF. The CDR3 bases are TGTGCCAGCAGTTTTGCAAGCAATCAGCCCCAGCATTTT.

This chain joins TRBV5-5 and TRBJ1-2; tentatively, D is TRBD1 (5 bases). The V end was cut by 4 bases, the J end by 3 bases, with 16 bases between. Germline V gene lookup returns CDR1 SGHKS and CDR2 YYEKEE (reference sequence). This CDR3 contains 15 residues. The CDR3 loop is CASSRSVGRDYGYTF. CDR3 nucleotide sequence: TGTGCCAGCAGCCGGTCGGTGGGGCGCGACTATGGCTACACCTTC.

The CDR3 protein is CASSLVRNRAGELFF. In DNA, the CDR3 is TGTGCCAGCAGTTTAGTCCGGAATCGCGCCGGGGAGCTGTTTTTT. The rearrangement links TRBV12-3 or TRBV12-4 to TRBJ2-2; no definite D call. The CDR3 runs 15 residues. V lost 1 base, J lost 6 bases, and 12 bases lay in between.